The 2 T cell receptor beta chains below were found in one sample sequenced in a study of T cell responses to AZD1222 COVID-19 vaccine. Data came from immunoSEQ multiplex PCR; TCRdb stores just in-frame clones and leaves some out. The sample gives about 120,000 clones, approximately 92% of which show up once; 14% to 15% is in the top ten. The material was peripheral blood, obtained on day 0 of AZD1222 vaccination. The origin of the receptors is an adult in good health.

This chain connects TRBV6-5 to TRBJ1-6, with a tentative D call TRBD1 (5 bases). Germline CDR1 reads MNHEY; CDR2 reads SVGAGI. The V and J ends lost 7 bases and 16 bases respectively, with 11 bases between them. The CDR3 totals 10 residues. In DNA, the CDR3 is TGTGCCAGCAAACAGGAGATACTCCACTTT. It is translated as CASKQEILHF.

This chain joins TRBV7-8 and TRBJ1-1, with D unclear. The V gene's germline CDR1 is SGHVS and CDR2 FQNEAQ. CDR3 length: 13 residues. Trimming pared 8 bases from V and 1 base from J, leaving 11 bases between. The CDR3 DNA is TGTGCCAGCTCCTACGGGCAGAACACTGAAGCTTTCTTT. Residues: CASSYGQNTEAFF.